The present T cell receptor (beta chain) was sequenced within a study of shared clonotypes between healthy human individuals. At the level of the study: The study enrolled a couple of women and a few men aged 18 to 49.

Naive CD8 cells were CD45RO-negative, positively selected for CCR7, excluding terminally differentiated effector memory CD45RA+ cells. The CDR3 has 13 amino acids. V was cut by 6 bases and J by 4 bases, with 15 bases left in between. Germline V gene lookup returns CDR1 SQVTM and CDR2 ANQGSEA. An assay was performed, and its level was deep. Profiled with immunoSEQ multiplex PCR; TCRdb holds only in-frame clones, not every one. The sample consists of approximately 720,000 clones, roughly 94% of them appearing once. General study results and limits: Several donors held around 5% of naive CD4 clonotypes in common.

A word on this clone: Its antigen is as yet unknown.

Material for sequencing was naive CD8+ T cells sorted from blood. The origin of this receptor is a man aged 25 to 40 in good health. V is TRBV29-1 and J is TRBJ1-1; D is undetermined. The chain's CDR3 is CSVPGRAGTEAFF. CDR3 sequence (DNA): TGCAGCGTCCCCGGACGGGCCGGCACTGAAGCTTTCTTT.